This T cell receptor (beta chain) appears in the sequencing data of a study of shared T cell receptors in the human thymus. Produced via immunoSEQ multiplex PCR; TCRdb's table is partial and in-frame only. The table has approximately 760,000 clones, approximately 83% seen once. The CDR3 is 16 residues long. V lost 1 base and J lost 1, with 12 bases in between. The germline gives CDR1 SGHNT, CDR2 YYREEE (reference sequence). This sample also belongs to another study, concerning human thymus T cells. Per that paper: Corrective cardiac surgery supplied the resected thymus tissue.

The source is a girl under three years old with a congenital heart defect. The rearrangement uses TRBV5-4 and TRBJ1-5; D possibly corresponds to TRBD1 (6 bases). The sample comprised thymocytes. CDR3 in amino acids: CASSLLGQGSNQPQHF. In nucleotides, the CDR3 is TGTGCCAGCAGCTTGCTAGGGCAGGGGAGCAATCAGCCCCAGCATTTT.